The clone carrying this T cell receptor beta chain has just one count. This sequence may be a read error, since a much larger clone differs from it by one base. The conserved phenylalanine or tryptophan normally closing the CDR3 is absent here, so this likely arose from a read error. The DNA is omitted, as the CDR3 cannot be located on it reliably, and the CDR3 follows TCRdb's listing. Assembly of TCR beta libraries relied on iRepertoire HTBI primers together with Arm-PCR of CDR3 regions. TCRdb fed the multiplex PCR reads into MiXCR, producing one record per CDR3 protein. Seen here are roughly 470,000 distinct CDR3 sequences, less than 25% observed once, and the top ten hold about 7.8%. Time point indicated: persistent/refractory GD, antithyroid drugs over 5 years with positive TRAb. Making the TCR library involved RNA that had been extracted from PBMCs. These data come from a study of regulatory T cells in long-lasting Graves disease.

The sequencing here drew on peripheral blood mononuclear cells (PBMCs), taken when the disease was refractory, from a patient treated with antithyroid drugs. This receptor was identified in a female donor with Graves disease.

This chain's CDR3 is CVSSPPPRT. The chain employs TRBV3-2 and TRBJ2-7; the listed D gene, TRBD1, was not tested against the DNA. TRBV3-2 is a listed pseudogene. The CDR3 length equals 9 residues, ends included.